This TCR beta chain stems from a study of CD8+ T cells in alopecia areata. V gave up 6 bases and J gave up 3 bases, with 6 bases separating them. CDR3 length: 13 amino acids. The germline V gene encodes CDR1 ENHRY and CDR2 SYGVKD. Study observations and caveats: A large proportion of expanded lesional clones were detected persisting in scalp and blood during tofacitinib. Affected scalp, especially in alopecia totalis/universalis, had a higher clonality than normal scalp did.

Indicated treatment: oral pan-JAK inhibitor, 5-10 mg twice daily. Researchers picked out CD4+ and CD8+ T cells from PBMCs by sorting. Investigators isolated RNA and reverse transcribed it into cDNA to act as the sequencing template. Here immunoSEQ multiplex PCR was the method, and the copy in TCRdb shows in-frame clones only, minus some. The sample holds around 270,000 clones, 58% seen once. This clone was detected only a few times. Its antigen remains unidentified. Specimen: CD4+ T cells sorted from blood, collected at week 24, from a patient treated with tofacitinib. The receptor was derived from a human donor with alopecia areata. The V and J genes are TRBV10-3 and TRBJ2-6; no clear D gene. The CDR3 DNA is TGTGCCATCAGGCCAGGTGGGGCCAACGTCCTGACTTTC. It translates to CAIRPGGANVLTF.